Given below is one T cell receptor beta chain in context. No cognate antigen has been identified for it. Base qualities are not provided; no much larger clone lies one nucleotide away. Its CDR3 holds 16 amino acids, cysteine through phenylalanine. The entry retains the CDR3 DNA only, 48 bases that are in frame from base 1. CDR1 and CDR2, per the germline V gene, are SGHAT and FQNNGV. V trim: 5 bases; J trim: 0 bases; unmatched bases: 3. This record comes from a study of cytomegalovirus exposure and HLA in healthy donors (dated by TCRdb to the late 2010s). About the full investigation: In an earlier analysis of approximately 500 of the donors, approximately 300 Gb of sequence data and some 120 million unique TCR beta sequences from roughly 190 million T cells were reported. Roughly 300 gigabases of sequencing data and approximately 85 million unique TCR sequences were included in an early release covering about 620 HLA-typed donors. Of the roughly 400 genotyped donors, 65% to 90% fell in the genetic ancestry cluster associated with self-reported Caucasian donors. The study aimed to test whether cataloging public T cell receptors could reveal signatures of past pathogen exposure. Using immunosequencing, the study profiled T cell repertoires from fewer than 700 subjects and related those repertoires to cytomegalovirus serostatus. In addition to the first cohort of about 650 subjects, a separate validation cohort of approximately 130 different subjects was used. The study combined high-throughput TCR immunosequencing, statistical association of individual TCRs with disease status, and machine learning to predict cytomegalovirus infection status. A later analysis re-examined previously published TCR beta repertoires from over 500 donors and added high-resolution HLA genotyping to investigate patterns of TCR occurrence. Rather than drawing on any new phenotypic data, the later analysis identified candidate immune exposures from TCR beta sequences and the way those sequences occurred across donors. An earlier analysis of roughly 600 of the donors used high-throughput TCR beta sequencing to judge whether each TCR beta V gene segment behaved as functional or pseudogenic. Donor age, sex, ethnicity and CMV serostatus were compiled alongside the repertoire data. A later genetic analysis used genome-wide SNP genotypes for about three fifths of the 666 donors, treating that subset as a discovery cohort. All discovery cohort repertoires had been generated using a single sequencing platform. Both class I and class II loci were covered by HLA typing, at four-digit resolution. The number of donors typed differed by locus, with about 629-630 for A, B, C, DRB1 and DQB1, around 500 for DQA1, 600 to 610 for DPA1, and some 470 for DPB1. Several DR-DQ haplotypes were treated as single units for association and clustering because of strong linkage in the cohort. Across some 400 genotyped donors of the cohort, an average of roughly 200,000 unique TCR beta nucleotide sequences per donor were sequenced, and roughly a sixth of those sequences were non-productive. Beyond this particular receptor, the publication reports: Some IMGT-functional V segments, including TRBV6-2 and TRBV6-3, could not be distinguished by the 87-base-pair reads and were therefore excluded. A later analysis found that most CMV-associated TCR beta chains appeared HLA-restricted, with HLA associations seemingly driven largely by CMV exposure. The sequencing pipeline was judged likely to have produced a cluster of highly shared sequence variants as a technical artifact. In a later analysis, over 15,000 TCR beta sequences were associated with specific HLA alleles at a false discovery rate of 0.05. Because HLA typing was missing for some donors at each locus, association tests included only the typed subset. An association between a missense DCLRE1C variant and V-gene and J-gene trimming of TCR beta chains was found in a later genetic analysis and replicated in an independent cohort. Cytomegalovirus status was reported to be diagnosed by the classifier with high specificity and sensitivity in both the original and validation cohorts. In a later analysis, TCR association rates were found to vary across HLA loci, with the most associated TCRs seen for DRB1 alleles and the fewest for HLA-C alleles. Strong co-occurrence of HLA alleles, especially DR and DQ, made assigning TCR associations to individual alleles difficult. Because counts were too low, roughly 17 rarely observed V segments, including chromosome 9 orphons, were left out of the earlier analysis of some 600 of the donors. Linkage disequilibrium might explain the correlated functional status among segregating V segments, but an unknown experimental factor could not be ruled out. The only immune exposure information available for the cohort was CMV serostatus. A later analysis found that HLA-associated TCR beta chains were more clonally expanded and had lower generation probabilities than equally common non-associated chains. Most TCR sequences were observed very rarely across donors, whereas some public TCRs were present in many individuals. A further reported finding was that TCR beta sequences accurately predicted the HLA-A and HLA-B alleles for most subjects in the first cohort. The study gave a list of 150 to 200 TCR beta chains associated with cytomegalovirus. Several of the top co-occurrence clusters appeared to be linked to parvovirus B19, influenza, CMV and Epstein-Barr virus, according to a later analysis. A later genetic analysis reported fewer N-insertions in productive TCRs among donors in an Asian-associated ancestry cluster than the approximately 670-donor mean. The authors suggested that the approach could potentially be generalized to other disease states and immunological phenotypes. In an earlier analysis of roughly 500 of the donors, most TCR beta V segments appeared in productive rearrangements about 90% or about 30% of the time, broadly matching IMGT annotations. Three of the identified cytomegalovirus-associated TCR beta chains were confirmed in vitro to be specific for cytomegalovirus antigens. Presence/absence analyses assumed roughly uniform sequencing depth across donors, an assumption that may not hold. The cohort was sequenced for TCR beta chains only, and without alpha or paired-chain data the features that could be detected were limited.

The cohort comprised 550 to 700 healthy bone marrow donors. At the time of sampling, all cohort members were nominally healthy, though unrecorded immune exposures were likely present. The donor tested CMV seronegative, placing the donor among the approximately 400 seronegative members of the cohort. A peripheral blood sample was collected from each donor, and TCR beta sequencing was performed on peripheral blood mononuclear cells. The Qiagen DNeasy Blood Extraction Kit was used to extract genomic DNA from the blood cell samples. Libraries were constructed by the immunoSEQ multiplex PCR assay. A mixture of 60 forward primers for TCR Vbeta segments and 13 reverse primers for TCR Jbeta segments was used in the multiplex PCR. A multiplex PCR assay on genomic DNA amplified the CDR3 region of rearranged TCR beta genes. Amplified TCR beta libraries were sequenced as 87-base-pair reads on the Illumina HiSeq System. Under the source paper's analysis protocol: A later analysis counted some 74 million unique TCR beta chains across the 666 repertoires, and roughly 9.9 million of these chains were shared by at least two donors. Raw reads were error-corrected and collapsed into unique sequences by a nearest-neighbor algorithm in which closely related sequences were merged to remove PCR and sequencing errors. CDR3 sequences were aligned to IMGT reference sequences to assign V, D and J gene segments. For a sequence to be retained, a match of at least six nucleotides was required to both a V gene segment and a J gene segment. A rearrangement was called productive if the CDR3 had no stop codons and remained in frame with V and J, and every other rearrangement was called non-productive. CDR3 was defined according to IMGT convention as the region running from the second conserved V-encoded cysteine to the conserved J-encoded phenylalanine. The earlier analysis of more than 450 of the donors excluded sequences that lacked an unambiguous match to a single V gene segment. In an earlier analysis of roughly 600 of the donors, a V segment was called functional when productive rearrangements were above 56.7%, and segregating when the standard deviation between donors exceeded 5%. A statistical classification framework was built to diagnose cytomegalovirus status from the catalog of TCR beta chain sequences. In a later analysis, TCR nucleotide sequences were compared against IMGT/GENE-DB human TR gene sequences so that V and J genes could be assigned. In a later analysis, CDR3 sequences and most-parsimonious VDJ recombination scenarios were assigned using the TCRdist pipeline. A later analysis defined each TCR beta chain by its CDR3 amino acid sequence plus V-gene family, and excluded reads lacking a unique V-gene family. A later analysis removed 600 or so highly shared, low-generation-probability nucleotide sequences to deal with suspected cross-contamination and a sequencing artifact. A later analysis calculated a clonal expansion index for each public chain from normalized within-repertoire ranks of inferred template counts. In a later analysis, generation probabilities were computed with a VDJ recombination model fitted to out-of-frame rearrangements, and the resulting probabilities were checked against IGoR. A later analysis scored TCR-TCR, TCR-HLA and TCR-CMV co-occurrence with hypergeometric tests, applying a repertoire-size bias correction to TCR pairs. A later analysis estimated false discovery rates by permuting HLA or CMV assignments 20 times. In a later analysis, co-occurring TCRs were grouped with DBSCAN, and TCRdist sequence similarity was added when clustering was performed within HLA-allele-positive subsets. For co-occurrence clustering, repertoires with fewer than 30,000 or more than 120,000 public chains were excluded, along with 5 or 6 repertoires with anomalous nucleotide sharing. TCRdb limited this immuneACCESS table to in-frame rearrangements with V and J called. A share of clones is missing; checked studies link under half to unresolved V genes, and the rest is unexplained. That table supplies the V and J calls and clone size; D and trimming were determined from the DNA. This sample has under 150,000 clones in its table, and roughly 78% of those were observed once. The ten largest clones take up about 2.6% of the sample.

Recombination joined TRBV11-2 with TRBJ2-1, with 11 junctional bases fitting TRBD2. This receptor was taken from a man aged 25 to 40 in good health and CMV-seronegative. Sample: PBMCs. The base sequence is TGTGCCAGCAGCCGACTAGCGGGGCCCTCCTACAATGAGCAGTTCTTC. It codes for CASSRLAGPSYNEQFF.